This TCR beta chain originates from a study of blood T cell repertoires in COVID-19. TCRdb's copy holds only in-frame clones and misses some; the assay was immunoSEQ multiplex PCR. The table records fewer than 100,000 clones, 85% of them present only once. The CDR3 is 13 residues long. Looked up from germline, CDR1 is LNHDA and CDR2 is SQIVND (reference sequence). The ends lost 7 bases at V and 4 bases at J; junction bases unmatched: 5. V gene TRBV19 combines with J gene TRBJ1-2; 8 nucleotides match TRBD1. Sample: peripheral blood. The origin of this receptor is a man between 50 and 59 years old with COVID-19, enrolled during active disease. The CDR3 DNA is TGTGCCAGTACTCCGGGACAGGCCTATGGCTACACCTTC. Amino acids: CASTPGQAYGYTF.